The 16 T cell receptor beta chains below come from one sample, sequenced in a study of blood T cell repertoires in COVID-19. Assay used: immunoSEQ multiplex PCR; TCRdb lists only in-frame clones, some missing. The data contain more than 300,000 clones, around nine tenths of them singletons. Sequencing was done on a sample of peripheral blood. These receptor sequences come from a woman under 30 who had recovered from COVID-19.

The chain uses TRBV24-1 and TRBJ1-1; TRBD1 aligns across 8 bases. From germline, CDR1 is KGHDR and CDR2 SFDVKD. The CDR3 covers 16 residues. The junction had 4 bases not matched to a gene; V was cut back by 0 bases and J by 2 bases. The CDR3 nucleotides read TGTGCCACCAGTGATTTGGGGGCAGGGGGCAACACTGAAGCTTTCTTT. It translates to CATSDLGAGGNTEAFF.

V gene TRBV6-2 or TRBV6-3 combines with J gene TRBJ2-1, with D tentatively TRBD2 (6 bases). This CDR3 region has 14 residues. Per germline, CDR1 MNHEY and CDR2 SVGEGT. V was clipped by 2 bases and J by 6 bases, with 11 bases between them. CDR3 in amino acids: CASSYRDLVNEQFF. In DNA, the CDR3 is TGTGCCAGCAGTTACCGGGACTTAGTCAATGAGCAGTTCTTC.

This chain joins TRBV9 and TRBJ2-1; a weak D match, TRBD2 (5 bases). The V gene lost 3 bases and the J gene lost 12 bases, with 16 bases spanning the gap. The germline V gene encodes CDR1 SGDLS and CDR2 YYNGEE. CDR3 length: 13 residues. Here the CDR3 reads CASSANHRDMQFF. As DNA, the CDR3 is TGTGCCAGCAGCGCTAACCACCGGGATATGCAGTTCTTC.

The DNA for the CDR3 is TGTGCCAGCAGGGCCCCGGACAGGTGGGAGACCCAGTACTTC. Its translation is CASRAPDRWETQYF. The chain has TRBV28 and TRBJ2-5, with TRBD1 matching over 7 bases. This CDR3 comprises 14 residues. The V and J ends lost 6 bases and 5 bases, in that order; junction bases with no gene match: 9. Germline values: CDR1 MDHEN, CDR2 SYDVKM.

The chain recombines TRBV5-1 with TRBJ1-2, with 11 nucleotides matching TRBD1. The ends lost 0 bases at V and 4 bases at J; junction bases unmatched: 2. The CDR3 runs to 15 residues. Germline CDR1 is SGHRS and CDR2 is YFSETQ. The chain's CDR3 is CASSLAGQGAYGYTF. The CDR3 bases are TGCGCCAGCAGCTTGGCAGGACAGGGGGCCTATGGCTACACCTTC.

The CDR3 sequence is CASSLDRVQPQHF. The CDR3 bases are TGTGCCAGCAGCTTAGATCGGGTTCAGCCCCAGCATTTT. V usage is TRBV7-2 and J usage is TRBJ1-5; D ambiguous. CDR3 length: 13 residues. Deletions cut 1 base from V and 6 bases from J, with 7 bases between. The germline V gene has CDR1 SGHTA and CDR2 FQGNSA.

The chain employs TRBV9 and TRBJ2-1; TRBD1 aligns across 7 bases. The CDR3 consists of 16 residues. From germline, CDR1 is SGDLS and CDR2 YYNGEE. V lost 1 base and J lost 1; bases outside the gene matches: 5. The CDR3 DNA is TGTGCCAGCAGCGTAAATACAGGGGATTCCTACAATGAGCAGTTCTTC. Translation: CASSVNTGDSYNEQFF.

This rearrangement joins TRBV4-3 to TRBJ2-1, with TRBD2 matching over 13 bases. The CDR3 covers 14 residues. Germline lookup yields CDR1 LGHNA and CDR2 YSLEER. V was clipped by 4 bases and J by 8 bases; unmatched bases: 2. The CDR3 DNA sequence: TGCGCCAGCAGCCGCGGACTAGCGGGAGATGAGCAGTTCTTC. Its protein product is CASSRGLAGDEQFF.

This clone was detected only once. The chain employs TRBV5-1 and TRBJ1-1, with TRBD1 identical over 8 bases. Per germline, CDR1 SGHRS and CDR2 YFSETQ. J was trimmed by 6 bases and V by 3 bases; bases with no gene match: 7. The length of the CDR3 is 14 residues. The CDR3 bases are TGCGCCAGCAGCTCCGGGACAGGTTGGGCTGAAGCTTTCTTT. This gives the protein CASSSGTGWAEAFF.

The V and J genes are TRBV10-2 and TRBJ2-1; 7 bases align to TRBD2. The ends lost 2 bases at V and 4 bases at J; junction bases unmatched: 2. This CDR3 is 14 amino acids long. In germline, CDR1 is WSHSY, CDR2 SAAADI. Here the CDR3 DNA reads TGCGCCAGCAGTGAGCCAGCGGGATACAATGAGCAGTTCTTC. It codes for CASSEPAGYNEQFF.

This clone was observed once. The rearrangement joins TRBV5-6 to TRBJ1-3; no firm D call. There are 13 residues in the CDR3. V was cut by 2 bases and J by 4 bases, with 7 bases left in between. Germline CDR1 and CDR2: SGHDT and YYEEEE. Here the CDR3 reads CASSFGGGNTIYF. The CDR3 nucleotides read TGTGCCAGCAGCTTCGGAGGAGGAAACACCATATATTTT.

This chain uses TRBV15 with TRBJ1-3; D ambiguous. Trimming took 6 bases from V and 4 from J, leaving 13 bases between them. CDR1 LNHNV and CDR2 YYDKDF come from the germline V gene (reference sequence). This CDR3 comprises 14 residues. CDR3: CATSLGGEGNTIYF. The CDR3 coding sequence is TGTGCCACCAGTCTCGGCGGGGAGGGAAACACCATATATTTT.

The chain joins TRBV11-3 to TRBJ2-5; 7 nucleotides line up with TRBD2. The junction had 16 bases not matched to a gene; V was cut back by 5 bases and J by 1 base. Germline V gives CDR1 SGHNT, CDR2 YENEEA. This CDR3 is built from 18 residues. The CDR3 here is CASSLYAAGVGVQETQYF. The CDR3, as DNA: TGTGCCAGCAGCCTTTATGCGGCGGGGGTCGGGGTCCAAGAGACCCAGTACTTC.

CDR3 in amino acids: CASSLESLDRALLAKNIQYF. The CDR3 DNA reads as TGTGCCAGCAGCTTAGAATCGTTGGACAGGGCCTTGCTGGCCAAAAACATTCAGTACTTC. This chain uses TRBV11-2 with TRBJ2-4, with 8 bases that match TRBD1. This CDR3 is 20 amino acids long. Germline assignment: CDR1 SGHAT and CDR2 FQNNGV. V shed 0 bases and J 1 base; nucleotides not matched to a gene: 14.

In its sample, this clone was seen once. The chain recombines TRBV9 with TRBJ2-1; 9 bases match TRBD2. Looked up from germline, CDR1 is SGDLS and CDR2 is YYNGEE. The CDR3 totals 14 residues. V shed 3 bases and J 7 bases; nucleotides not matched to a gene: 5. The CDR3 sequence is CASSGTSVGNEQFF. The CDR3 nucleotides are TGTGCCAGCAGCGGGACTAGCGTTGGTAATGAGCAGTTCTTC.

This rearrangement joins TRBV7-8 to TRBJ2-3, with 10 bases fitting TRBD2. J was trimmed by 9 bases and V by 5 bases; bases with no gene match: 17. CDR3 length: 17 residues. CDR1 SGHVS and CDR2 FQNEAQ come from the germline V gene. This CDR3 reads CASSLRTSGRRADTQYF. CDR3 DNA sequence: TGTGCCAGCAGCCTAAGGACTAGCGGAAGGAGGGCGGACACGCAGTATTTT.